This T cell receptor (beta chain) is drawn from a study of siplizumab effects on memory and regulatory T cells. The CDR3 length is 14 residues. Trimming removed 3 bases at V and 1 base at J, with 9 bases between. CDR1 is SEHNR, CDR2 FQNEAQ, per germline (reference sequence). Assay: immunoSEQ multiplex PCR; the TCRdb copy retains only in-frame clones and omits some. This sample has roughly 100,000 clones, with over 90% found just once. The clonotype originates from a human donor in good health. The chain links TRBV7-9 to TRBJ1-1; tentative D call: TRBD1 (5 bases). Material: Tregs sorted from blood. The CDR3: CASSFQGANTEAFF. CDR3 sequence (DNA): TGTGCCAGCAGCTTTCAGGGAGCGAACACTGAAGCTTTCTTT.